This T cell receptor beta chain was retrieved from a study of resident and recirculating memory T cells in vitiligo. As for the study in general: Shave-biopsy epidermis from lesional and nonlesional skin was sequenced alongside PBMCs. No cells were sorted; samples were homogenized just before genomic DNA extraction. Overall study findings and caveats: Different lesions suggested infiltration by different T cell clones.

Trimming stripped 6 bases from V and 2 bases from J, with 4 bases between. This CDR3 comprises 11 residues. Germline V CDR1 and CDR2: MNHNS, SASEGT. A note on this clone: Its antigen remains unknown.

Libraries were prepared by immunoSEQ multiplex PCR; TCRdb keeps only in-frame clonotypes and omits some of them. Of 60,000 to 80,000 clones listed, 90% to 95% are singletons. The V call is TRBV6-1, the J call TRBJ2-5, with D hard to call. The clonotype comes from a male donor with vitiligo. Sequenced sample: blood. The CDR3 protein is CASSVQETQYF. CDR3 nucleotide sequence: TGTGCCAGCAGCGTACAAGAGACCCAGTACTTC.